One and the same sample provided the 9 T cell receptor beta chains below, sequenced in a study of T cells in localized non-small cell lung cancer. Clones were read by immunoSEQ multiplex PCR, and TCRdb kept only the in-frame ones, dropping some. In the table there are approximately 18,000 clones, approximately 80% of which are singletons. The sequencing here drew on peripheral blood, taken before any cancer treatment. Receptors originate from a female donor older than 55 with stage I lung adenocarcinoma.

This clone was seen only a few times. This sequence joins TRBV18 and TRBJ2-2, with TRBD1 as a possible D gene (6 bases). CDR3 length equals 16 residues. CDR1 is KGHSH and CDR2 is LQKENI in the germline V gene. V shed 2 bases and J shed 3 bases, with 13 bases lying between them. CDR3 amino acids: CASSPEQGGHTGELFF. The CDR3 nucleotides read TGTGCCAGCTCACCAGAACAGGGTGGGCACACCGGGGAGCTGTTTTTT.

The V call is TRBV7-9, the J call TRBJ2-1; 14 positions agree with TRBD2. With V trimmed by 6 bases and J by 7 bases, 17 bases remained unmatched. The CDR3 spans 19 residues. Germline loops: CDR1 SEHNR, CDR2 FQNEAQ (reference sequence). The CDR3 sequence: CASSLTGTSGGLLKNEQFF. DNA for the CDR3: TGTGCCAGCAGTCTAACCGGGACTAGCGGGGGCCTCCTGAAAAATGAGCAGTTCTTC.

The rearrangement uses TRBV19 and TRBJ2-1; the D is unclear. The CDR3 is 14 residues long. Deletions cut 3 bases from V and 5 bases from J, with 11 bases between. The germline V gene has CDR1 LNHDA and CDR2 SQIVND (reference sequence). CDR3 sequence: CASSIPGLDNEQFF. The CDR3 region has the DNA TGTGCCAGTAGTATTCCCGGGTTAGACAATGAGCAGTTCTTC.

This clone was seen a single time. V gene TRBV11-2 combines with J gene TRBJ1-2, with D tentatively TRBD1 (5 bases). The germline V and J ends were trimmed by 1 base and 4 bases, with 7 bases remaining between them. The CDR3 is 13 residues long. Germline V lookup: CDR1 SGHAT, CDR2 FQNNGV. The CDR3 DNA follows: TGTGCCAGCAGCTTAGCAGGGATCTATGGCTACACCTTC. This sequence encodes CASSLAGIYGYTF.

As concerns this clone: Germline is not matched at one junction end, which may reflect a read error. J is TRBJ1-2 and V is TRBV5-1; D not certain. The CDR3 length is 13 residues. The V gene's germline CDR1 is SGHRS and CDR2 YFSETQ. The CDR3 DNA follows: TGTGCCAGCAGCGCGATCCACGAGGCAGGCTACACCTTC. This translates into CASSAIHEAGYTF.

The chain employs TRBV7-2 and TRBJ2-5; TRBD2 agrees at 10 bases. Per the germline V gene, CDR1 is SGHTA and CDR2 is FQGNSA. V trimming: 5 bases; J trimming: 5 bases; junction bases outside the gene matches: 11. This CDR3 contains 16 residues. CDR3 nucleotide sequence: TGTGCCAGCAGCCGCGATGTAGCGGGGGGTGGGGAGACCCAGTACTTC. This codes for CASSRDVAGGGETQYF.

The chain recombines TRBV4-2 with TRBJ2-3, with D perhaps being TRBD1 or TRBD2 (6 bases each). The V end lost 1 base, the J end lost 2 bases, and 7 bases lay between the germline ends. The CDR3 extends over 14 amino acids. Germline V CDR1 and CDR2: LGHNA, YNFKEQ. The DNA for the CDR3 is TGTGCCAGCAGCCAAGGGGGGGCCACAGATACGCAGTATTTT. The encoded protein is CASSQGGATDTQYF.

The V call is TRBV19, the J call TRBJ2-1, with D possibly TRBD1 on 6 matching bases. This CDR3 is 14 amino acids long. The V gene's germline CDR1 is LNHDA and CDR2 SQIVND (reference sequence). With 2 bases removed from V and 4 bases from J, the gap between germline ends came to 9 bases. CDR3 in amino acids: CASSIWGQYNEQFF. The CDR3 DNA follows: TGTGCCAGTAGTATATGGGGGCAATACAATGAGCAGTTCTTC.

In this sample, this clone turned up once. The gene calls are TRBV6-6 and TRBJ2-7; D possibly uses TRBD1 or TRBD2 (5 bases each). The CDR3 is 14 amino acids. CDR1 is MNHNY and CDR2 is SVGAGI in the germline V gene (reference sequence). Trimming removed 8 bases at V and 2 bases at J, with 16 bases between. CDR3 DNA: TGTGCCAGCGGGGGTTTGCACAGGCCCTACGAGCAGTACTTC. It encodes CASGGLHRPYEQYF.